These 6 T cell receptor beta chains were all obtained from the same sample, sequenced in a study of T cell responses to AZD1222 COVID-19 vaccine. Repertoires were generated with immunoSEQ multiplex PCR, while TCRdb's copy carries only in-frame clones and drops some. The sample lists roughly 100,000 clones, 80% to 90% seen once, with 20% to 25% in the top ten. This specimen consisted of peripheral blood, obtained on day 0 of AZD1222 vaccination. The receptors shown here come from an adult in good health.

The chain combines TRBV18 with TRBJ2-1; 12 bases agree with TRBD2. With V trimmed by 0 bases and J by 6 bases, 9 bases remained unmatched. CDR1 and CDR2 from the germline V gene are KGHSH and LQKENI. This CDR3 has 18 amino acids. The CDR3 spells CASSPPNYKTSGGNEQFF. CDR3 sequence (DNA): TGTGCCAGCTCACCACCGAACTACAAGACTAGCGGGGGCAATGAGCAGTTCTTC.

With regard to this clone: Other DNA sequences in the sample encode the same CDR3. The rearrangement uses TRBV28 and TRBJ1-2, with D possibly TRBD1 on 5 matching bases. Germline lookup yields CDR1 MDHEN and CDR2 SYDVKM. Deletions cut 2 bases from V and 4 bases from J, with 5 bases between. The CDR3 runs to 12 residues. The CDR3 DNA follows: TGTGCCAGCAGTTTAGGGGGCTATGGCTACACCTTC. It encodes CASSLGGYGYTF.

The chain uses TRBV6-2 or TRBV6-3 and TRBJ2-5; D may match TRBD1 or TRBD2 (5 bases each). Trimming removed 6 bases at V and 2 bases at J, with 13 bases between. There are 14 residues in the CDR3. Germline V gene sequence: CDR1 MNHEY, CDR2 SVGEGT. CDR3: CASSHRDGQETQYF. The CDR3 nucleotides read TGTGCCAGCAGCCACCGGGACGGACAAGAGACCCAGTACTTC.

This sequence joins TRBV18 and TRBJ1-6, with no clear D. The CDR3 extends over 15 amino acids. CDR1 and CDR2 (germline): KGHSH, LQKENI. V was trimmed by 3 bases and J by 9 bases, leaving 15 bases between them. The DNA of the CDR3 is TGTGCCAGCTCACCCGAGACACGGAGAGGTTCACCCCTCCACTTT. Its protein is CASSPETRRGSPLHF.

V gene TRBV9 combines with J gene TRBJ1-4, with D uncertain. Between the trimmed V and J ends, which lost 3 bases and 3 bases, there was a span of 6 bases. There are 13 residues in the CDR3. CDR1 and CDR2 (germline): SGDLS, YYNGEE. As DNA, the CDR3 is TGTGCCAGCAGCGATCGGGCTAATGAAAAACTGTTTTTT. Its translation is CASSDRANEKLFF.

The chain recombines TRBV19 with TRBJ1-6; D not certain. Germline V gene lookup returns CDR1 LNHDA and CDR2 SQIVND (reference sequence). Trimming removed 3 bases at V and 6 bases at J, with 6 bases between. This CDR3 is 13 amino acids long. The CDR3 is CASSIGVNSPLHF. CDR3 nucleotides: TGTGCCAGTAGTATTGGGGTTAATTCACCCCTCCACTTT.